This T cell receptor (beta chain) was sequenced for a study of OX40 agonist ivuxolimab in advanced cancers. Across the study: Ivuxolimab, an agonistic anti-OX40 (CD134) antibody, was given to patients.

The method was immunoSEQ multiplex PCR; TCRdb's version includes in-frame clones alone and lacks a portion of them. The table shows about 53,000 clones, with around nine tenths occurring only once. CDR3 length: 15 residues. V shed 5 bases and J shed 0 bases, with 10 bases lying between them. Germline loops: CDR1 MNHNS, CDR2 SASEGT. J is TRBJ2-2 and V is TRBV6-1; D call uncertain. Sequenced here: CD4+ or CD8+ T cells sorted from blood, sampled in a trial of the OX40 agonist ivuxolimab. The receptor comes from an adult with an advanced solid tumor such as melanoma, head and neck, liver or kidney cancer. For the CDR3, the DNA is TGTGCCAGCAGTAGGACCGTGACGAACACCGGGGAGCTGTTTTTT. It encodes CASSRTVTNTGELFF.